Each of the 13 T cell receptor beta chains below was sequenced from the same sample in a study of T cells after yellow fever vaccination. In TCRdb, the 5' RACE reads were re-called with MiXCR into one record per CDR3 protein. The sample holds 250,000 or so distinct CDR3 sequences, more than 3.5% seen once. Specimen: PBMCs, collected 15 days after the yellow fever booster vaccination. The receptors here all came from a man in his late teens or twenties who received the YFV17D yellow fever vaccine.

This clonotype occurred a few times. The chain carries TRBV2 and TRBJ2-1, with TRBD2 matching 11 bases. Per the germline V gene, CDR1 is SNHLY and CDR2 is FYNNEI. V lost 6 bases, J lost 8 bases, and 9 bases stayed unmatched. The CDR3 length is 15 residues. CDR3 residues: CASRRLAGRRDEQFF. CDR3 sequence (DNA): TGTGCCAGCAGGAGACTAGCGGGGAGGAGGGATGAGCAGTTCTTC. Drawing the rest from reference TRBV2 and TRBJ2-1, the complete variable domain is EPEVTQTPSHQVTQMGQEVILRCVPISNHLYFYWYRQILGQKVEFLVSFYNNEISEKSEIFDDQFSVERPDGSNFTLKIRSTKLEDSAMYFCASRRLAGRRDEQFFGPGTRLTVL.

This clonotype was seen at least ten times. The chain carries TRBV6-5 and TRBJ1-1; unclear D gene. The CDR3 contains 14 residues. The V end was cut by 4 bases, the J end by 4 bases, with 13 bases between. The germline gives CDR1 MNHEY, CDR2 SVGAGI. The CDR3 spells CASSSPTQGTEAFF. For the CDR3, the DNA is TGTGCCAGCAGTTCGCCTACCCAAGGCACTGAAGCTTTCTTT.

This clonotype was counted ten times or more. The chain is built from TRBV19 and TRBJ2-4; D unresolved. The V gene's germline CDR1 is LNHDA and CDR2 SQIVND (reference sequence). V shed 6 bases and J shed 4 bases, with 7 bases lying between them. The length of the CDR3 is 12 residues. Here the CDR3 DNA reads TGTGCCAGTAGGGGCCTGAAAAACATTCAGTACTTC. This codes for CASRGLKNIQYF.

This clonotype was observed many times. V is TRBV6-6 and J is TRBJ2-3; 8 bases agree with TRBD2. The CDR3 is 15 residues long. From germline, CDR1 is MNHNY and CDR2 SVGAGI (reference sequence). Trimming cost V 0 bases and J 6 bases; bases outside gene matches: 5. CDR3 nucleotide sequence: TGTGCCAGCAGTTACTCGATCAGCGGGGGTGATACGCAGTATTTT. Its translation: CASSYSISGGDTQYF.

There are many counts of this clonotype. The chain carries TRBV5-6 and TRBJ2-3; D possibly corresponds to TRBD1 (7 bases). V lost 6 bases and J lost 4, with 18 bases in between. Germline CDR1 SGHDT, CDR2 YYEEEE. CDR3 length equals 15 residues. As DNA, the CDR3 is TGTGCCAGCACCATAGGGGGCGGGGCCGCAGATACGCAGTATTTT. This translates into CASTIGGGAADTQYF. The whole variable domain, remainder taken from reference TRBV5-6 and TRBJ2-3, is DAGVTQSPTHLIKTRGQQVTLRCSPKSGHDTVSWYQQALGQGPQFIFQYYEEEERQRGNFPDRFSGHQFPNYSSELNVNALLLGDSALYLCASTIGGGAADTQYFGPGTRLTVL.

This clonotype has at least ten counts. This sequence joins TRBV1 and TRBJ1-2; the D call of TRBD1 is as the table states it, not checked on the DNA. TRBV1 is listed as a pseudogene. The CDR3 is 12 amino acids. In DNA form, the CDR3 reads TGCACCAGCAGCCAACTTCGGACATACTCGACCTTC. Residues: CTSSQLRTYSTF.

At least ten counts were recorded for this clonotype. The chain couples TRBV27 to TRBJ2-4; D may be TRBD1 or TRBD2 (6 bases each). The CDR3 runs to 14 residues. Trimming removed 7 bases from V and 10 bases from J, with 20 bases in between. CDR1 and CDR2 from the germline V gene are MNHEY and SMNVEV (reference sequence). The CDR3 loop is CASTDIGGREIQYF. The CDR3 bases are TGTGCCAGCACTGACATTGGGGGGCGCGAGATTCAGTACTTC.

The sample holds many counts of this clonotype. The V and J genes are TRBV7-2 and TRBJ2-7; no clear D. Germline V gives CDR1 SGHTA, CDR2 FQGNSA. V was cut by 4 bases and J by 0 bases, with 10 bases left in between. The CDR3 has 14 amino acids. The CDR3 DNA sequence: TGTGCCAGCAGCTCCACAGCAGGCTCCTACGAGCAGTACTTC. This encodes CASSSTAGSYEQYF.

This clonotype was counted many times. The genes are TRBV10-3 and TRBJ1-5; maybe TRBD1 (6 bases). In germline, CDR1 is ENHRY, CDR2 SYGVKD. V shed 1 base and J shed 2 bases, with 18 bases lying between them. This CDR3 contains 18 residues. The CDR3, as DNA: TGTGCCATCAGTGAGTTGACAGGCGACCTCGTATGCAATCAGCCCCAGCATTTT. This sequence encodes CAISELTGDLVCNQPQHF.

The sample holds a few counts of this clonotype. This sequence joins TRBV4-1 and TRBJ1-2, with no clear D. CDR3 length equals 14 residues. The germline V and J ends were trimmed by 0 bases and 4 bases, with 9 bases remaining between them. Per germline, CDR1 MGHRA and CDR2 YSYEKL. CDR3 loop: CASSQDRLAYGYTF. Here the CDR3 DNA reads TGCGCCAGCAGCCAAGATAGGCTTGCCTATGGCTACACCTTC.

This clonotype was detected ten times or more. This chain joins TRBV12-3 or TRBV12-4 and TRBJ1-5; 8 nucleotides match TRBD1. This CDR3 comprises 15 residues. Unmatched junction bases numbered 10, after V lost 8 bases and J lost 4 bases. The CDR3 spells CASGDNRGLNQPQHF. CDR3 bases: TGTGCCAGCGGAGACAACAGGGGGTTAAATCAGCCCCAGCATTTT.

In its sample, this clonotype was seen a few times. This chain connects TRBV18 to TRBJ2-1; no firm D call. The CDR3 totals 17 residues. Between the trimmed V and J ends, which lost 1 base and 0 bases, there was a span of 13 bases. Germline-derived CDR1 and CDR2 are KGHSH and LQKENI. CDR3 DNA sequence: TGTGCCAGCTCACCACAGCCGGGCTCAAGCTCCTACAATGAGCAGTTCTTC. Translated, it gives CASSPQPGSSSYNEQFF.

This clonotype was detected ten times or more. CDR3 DNA sequence: TGTGCCAGCAGCGAAACCAGTAACACCGGGGAGCTGTTTTTT. Residues: CASSETSNTGELFF. This chain links TRBV9 with TRBJ2-2; D gene uncertain. Germline values: CDR1 SGDLS, CDR2 YYNGEE. Trimming shortened V by 3 bases and J by 2 bases, and 8 bases separated the two germline ends. CDR3 length: 14 amino acids.